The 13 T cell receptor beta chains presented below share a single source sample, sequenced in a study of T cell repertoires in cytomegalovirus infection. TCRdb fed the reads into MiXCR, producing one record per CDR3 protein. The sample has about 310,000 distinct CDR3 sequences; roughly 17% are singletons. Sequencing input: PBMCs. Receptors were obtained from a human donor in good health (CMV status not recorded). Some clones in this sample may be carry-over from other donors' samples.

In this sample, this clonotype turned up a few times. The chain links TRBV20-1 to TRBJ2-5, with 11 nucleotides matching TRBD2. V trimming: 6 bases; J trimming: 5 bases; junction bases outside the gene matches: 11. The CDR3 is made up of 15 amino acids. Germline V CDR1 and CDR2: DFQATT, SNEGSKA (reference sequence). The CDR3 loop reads CSADLAGGSPETQYF. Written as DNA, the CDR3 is TGCAGTGCGGATCTAGCGGGGGGCTCGCCGGAGACCCAGTACTTC.

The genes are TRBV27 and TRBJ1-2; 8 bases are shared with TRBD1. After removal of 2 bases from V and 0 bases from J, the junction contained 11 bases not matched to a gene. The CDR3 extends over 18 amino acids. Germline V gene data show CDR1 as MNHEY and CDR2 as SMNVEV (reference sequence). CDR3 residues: CASSLNQGAAGSNYGYTF. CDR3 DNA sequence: TGTGCCAGCAGTTTAAACCAGGGGGCGGCGGGGTCTAACTATGGCTACACCTTC.

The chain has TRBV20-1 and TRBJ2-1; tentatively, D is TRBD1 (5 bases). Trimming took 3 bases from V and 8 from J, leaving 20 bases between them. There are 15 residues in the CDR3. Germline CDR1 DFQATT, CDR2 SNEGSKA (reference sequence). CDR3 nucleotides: TGCAGTGCTAGTTCTACAGGTCGTGCTACTGATGAGCAGTTCTTC. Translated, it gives CSASSTGRATDEQFF.

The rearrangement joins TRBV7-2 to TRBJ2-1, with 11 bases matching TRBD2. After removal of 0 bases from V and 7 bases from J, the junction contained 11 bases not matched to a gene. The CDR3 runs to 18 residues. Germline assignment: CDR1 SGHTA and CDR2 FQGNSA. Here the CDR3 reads CASSLAQSGTSGWNEQFF. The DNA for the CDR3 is TGTGCCAGCAGCTTAGCCCAATCCGGGACTAGCGGTTGGAATGAGCAGTTCTTC.

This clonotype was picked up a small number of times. The DNA for the CDR3 is TGTGCCAGCAGCTTAGAGAATTCACCCCTCCACTTT. Translating it yields CASSLENSPLHF. The rearrangement links TRBV7-9 to TRBJ1-6; unclear D gene. CDR1 is SEHNR and CDR2 is FQNEAQ in the germline V gene (reference sequence). V dropped 1 base and J dropped 7 bases, with 2 bases sitting between them. The CDR3 extends over 12 amino acids.

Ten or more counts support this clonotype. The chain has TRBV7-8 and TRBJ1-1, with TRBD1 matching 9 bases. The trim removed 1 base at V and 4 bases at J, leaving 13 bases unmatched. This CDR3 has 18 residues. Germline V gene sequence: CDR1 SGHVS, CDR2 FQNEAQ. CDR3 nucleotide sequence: TGTGCCAGCAGCTTAGGGTCAGGATTCGGGACAGGGACCACTGAAGCTTTCTTT. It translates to CASSLGSGFGTGTTEAFF.

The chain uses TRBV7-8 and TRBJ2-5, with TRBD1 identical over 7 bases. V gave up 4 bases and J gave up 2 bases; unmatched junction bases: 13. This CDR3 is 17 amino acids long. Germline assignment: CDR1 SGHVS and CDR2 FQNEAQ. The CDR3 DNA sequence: TGTGCCAGCAGCTCCGGGACAGCCCGTTTCGTTCAAGAGACCCAGTACTTC. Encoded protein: CASSSGTARFVQETQYF.

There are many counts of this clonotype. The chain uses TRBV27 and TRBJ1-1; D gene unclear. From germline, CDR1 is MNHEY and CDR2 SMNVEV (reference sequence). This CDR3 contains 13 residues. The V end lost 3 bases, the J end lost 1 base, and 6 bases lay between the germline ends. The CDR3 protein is CASSFGENTEAFF. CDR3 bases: TGTGCCAGCAGTTTCGGAGAGAACACTGAAGCTTTCTTT.

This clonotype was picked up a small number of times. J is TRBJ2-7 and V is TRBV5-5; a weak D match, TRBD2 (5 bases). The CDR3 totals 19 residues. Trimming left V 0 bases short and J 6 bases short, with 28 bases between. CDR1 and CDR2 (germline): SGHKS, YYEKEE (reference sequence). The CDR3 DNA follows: TGTGCCAGCAGCTTGGCGAGGTTTGAGACTAACCGGCGTTCAGTCGAGCAGTACTTC. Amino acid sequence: CASSLARFETNRRSVEQYF.

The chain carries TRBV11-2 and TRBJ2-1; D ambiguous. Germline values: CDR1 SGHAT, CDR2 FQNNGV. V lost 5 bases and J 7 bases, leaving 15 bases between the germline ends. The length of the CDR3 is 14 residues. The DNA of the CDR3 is TGTGCCAGCAGCGACATGATGGGGTCTAATGAGCAGTTCTTC. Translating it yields CASSDMMGSNEQFF.

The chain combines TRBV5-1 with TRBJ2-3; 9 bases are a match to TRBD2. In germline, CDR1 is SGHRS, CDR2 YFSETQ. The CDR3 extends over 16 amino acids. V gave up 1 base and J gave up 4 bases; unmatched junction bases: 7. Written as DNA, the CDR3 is TGCGCCAGCAGCTTGTCTAGCGGGGTTCAGGCAGATACGCAGTATTTT. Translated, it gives CASSLSSGVQADTQYF.

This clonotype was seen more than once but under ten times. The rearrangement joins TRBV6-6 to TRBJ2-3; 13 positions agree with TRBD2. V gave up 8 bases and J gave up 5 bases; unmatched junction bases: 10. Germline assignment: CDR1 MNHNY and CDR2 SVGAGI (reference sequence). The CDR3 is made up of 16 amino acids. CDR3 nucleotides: TGTGCCAGCGGCTCCCGGACTAGCGGGGGTGGAGATACGCAGTATTTT. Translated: CASGSRTSGGGDTQYF.

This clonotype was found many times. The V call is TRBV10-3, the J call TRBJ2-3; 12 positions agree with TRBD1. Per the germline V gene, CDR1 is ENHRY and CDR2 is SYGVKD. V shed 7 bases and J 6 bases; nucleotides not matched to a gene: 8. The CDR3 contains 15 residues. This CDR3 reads CAITEGQGAVDTQYF. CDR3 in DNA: TGTGCCATCACCGAGGGACAGGGGGCCGTGGATACGCAGTATTTT.